Included here is one T cell receptor beta chain sequence, with context. This entry comes from a study of immune characterization of retroperitoneal liposarcoma. This CDR3 region has 13 residues. V shed 5 bases and J shed 7 bases, with 14 bases lying between them. TCRdb processed the PCR reads anew with MiXCR; each CDR3 protein has one entry. The table records some 15,000 distinct CDR3 sequences, approximately 48% of them present only once. The sequencing sample was made of tumor tissue. This chain connects TRBV12-3 or TRBV12-4 to TRBJ2-5; tentatively, D is TRBD2 (7 bases). This receptor was taken from a female donor with retroperitoneal liposarcoma. CDR3 DNA: TGTGCCAGCAGTCGTGCAAGGGGGGGGACCCAGTACTTC. Its protein product is CASSRARGGTQYF.